This TCR beta chain was observed in a study of shared clonotypes between healthy human individuals. Study-level background: Each donor had three CD4 naive, three CD4 memory, two CD8 naive and one CD8 memory plate. Findings and caveats of the study: Clonotypes shared by all four sorted-subset donors had higher generation probabilities than non-shared clonotypes.

Germline CDR1 and CDR2: LGHNA and YNFKEQ. The ends were cut back, 1 base at V and 2 bases at J, with 8 bases in the middle. The CDR3 extends over 14 amino acids. Naive CD8 cells lacked CD45RO, underwent positive selection for CCR7 and left out terminally differentiated effector memory CD45RA+ cells. With respect to this clone: Antigen: not known.

The genomic DNA of each subset was split evenly across several immunoSEQ plates. The repertoire was sequenced with immunoSEQ multiplex PCR; TCRdb's copy has only in-frame clones and lacks some. The profile shows approximately 1.9 million clones, around 95% of them singletons. The chain uses TRBV4-2 and TRBJ1-2; TRBD1 is a possible D gene (5 bases). The sequence was collected from a man aged 18 to 29 in good health. Some clones in this sample may be carry-over from other donors' samples. The sample was naive CD8+ T cells from PBMCs. CDR3 in DNA: TGTGCCAGCAGCCAAGCCAGGGTCAACTATGGCTACACCTTC. Its protein is CASSQARVNYGYTF.